This T cell receptor beta chain was obtained from a study of T cell repertoires in cytomegalovirus infection. Looking at the study overall: The authors used CMV epitopes that were HLA-C-restricted (recently identified) and HLA-B-restricted (well studied). CMV infection together with matching HLA type was indicated by public TCR beta signatures. Notes on the study in general: Dominant in the ex vivo response were TCR beta clonotypes restricted by HLA-C and specific for CMV. Identification of carriers of CMV plus the relevant HLA was achieved through cumulative public TCR beta family frequency.

Remarks on this clonotype: Its antigen is as yet unknown.

Trimming took off 5 bases at V and 0 bases at J, with 8 bases between the two ends. CDR3 length: 13 residues. Via MiXCR, TCRdb re-called the reads, giving one row per CDR3 protein. The sample records roughly 800,000 distinct CDR3 sequences, just under 30% being singletons. Material: cultured CD8+ T cells from PBMCs, obtained from culture after CMV antigen stimulation. This clonotype was sampled from a human donor in good health (CMV status not recorded). Some clones in this sample may be carry-over from other donors' samples. The V gene is TRBV12-3 or TRBV12-4, the J gene TRBJ2-7; no clear D gene. The CDR3 bases are TGTGCCAGCAGTCTCCATATCTCCTACGAGCAGTACTTC. This sequence encodes CASSLHISYEQYF.